The entry below gives a single T cell receptor beta chain sequence along with its context. Its antigen is unidentified. TCRdb keeps only in-frame clones here, not all; method: immunoSEQ multiplex PCR. This table holds 90,000 to 150,000 clones, roughly nine tenths found once. The entry originates in a study of T cell responses to AZD1222 COVID-19 vaccine. Findings and caveats of the study: Spike was spanned by vaccine-associated CD4 TCRs, with dominance at 160-218 and 743-854. A reported finding is that nearly half of spike-specific TCRs target unmutated variant regions.

The sample here was peripheral blood, taken 28 days after the second AZD1222 dose. This clonotype was sampled from an adult who received the AZD1222 COVID-19 vaccine.

The CDR3 spells CAWSVGAIGTEAFF. The CDR3 DNA reads TGTGCCTGGAGTGTGGGGGCCATCGGCACTGAAGCTTTCTTT. The chain has TRBV30 and TRBJ1-1, with D maybe TRBD1 (6 bases). Germline lookup yields CDR1 GTSNPN and CDR2 SVGIG (reference sequence). This CDR3 region has 14 residues. V lost 0 bases and J 4 bases, leaving 12 bases between the germline ends.